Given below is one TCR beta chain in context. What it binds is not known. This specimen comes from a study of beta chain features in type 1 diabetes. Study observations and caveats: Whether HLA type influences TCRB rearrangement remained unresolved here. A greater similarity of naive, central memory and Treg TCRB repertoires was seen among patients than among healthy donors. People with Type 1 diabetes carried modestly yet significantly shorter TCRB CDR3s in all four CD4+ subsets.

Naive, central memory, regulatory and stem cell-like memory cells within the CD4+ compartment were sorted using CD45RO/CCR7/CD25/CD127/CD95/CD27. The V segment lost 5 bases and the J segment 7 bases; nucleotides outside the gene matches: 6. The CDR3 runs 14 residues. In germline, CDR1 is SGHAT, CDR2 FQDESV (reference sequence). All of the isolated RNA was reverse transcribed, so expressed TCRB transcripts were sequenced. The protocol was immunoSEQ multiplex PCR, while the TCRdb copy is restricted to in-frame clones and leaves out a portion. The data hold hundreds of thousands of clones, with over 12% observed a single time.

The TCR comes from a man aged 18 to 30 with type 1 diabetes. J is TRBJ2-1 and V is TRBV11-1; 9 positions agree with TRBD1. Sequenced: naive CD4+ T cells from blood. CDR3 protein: CASSLGQGKNEQFF. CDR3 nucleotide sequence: TGTGCCAGCAGCCTCGGACAGGGGAAGAATGAGCAGTTCTTC.